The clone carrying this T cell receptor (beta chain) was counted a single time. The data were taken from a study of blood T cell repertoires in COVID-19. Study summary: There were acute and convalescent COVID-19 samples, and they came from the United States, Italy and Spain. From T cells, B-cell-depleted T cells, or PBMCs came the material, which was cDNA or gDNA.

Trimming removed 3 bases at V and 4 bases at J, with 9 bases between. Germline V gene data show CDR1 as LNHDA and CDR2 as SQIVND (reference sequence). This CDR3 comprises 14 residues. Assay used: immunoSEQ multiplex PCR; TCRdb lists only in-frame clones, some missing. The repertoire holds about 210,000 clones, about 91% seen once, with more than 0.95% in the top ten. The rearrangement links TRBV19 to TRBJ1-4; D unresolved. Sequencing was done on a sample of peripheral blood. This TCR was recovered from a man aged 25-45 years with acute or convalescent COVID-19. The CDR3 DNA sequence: TGTGCCAGTAGTATTTCGCGGGGTAATGAAAAACTGTTTTTT. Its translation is CASSISRGNEKLFF.